A single sample gave rise to the 14 T cell receptor beta chains below, sequenced in a study of CD8 T cells in ankylosing spondylitis. TCRdb independently ran MiXCR on the 5' RACE reads; one entry per CDR3 protein. The data contain over 130,000 distinct CDR3 sequences, 40% to 50% of them singletons. Sequenced material: synovial fluid, either unsorted or a sorted T cell fraction (not recorded which). The receptors here all came from a male donor with ankylosing spondylitis.

The rearrangement links TRBV5-5 to TRBJ1-1; D not resolved. The CDR3 spans 14 residues. Germline V gives CDR1 SGHKS, CDR2 YYEKEE (reference sequence). V was cut by 2 bases and J by 4 bases, with 12 bases left in between. CDR3 DNA: TGTGCCAGCAGCTTAACGACCGTGGGCACTGAAGCTTTCTTT. Its protein product is CASSLTTVGTEAFF.

This clonotype was found many times. The gene calls are TRBV4-3 and TRBJ1-2; D remains unclear. The CDR3 consists of 15 residues. V was clipped by 0 bases and J by 4 bases, with 12 bases between them. Germline assignment: CDR1 LGHNA and CDR2 YSLEER. The DNA of the CDR3 is TGCGCCAGCAGCCAAGATCTTTGGGAGGTCTATGGCTACACCTTC. The encoded protein is CASSQDLWEVYGYTF.

In its sample, this clonotype was seen a few times. The chain couples TRBV4-2 to TRBJ2-7; possible D gene TRBD2, 6 bases. The CDR3 runs 15 residues. V lost 0 bases and J 2 bases, leaving 11 bases between the germline ends. Per germline, CDR1 LGHNA and CDR2 YNFKEQ. CDR3 in DNA: TGTGCCAGCAGCCAAGAAAGGGAGGCTACCTACGAGCAGTACTTC. Translated: CASSQEREATYEQYF.

The CDR3 reads CASSAPGEADTQYF. CDR3 nucleotide sequence: TGTGCCAGCAGCGCCCCGGGCGAGGCAGATACGCAGTATTTT. The chain couples TRBV7-2 to TRBJ2-3; the D is unclear. The ends were cut back, 5 bases at V and 4 bases at J, with 13 bases in the middle. Germline V gives CDR1 SGHTA, CDR2 FQGNSA. There are 14 residues in the CDR3.

J is TRBJ2-1 and V is TRBV4-3, with 9 nucleotides matching TRBD2. Trimming cost V 1 base and J 9 bases; bases outside gene matches: 10. This CDR3 contains 16 residues. Germline V lookup: CDR1 LGHNA, CDR2 YSLEER. The CDR3 protein is CASSQVDSGSWTEQFF. The CDR3 region has the DNA TGCGCCAGCAGCCAAGTTGATAGCGGGAGTTGGACTGAGCAGTTCTTC.

This clonotype was found once. V and J are TRBV7-3 and TRBJ1-4; maybe TRBD1 (5 bases). Trimming removed 7 bases at V and 8 bases at J, with 23 bases between. Per germline, CDR1 SGHTA and CDR2 FQGTGA. This CDR3 is built from 16 residues. The CDR3, as DNA: TGTGCCAGCATCACCCTGCGGGAGGGGCGAAGGGAAAAACTGTTTTTT. Amino acids: CASITLREGRREKLFF.

This clonotype was detected only a few times. The V gene is TRBV10-2, the J gene TRBJ2-7, with no clear D. Trimming shortened V by 0 bases and J by 2 bases, and 5 bases separated the two germline ends. Per the germline V gene, CDR1 is WSHSY and CDR2 is SAAADI. The CDR3 loop spans 13 amino acids. CDR3 loop: CASSESPPYEQYF. Written as DNA, the CDR3 is TGCGCCAGCAGTGAGTCACCCCCCTACGAGCAGTACTTC.

The chain is built from TRBV4-1 and TRBJ2-7; D possibly corresponds to TRBD2 (5 bases). Germline V gene sequence: CDR1 MGHRA, CDR2 YSYEKL. The V end lost 0 bases, the J end lost 0 bases, and 9 bases lay between the germline ends. CDR3 length equals 15 residues. The DNA for the CDR3 is TGCGCCAGCAGCCAAGATGGCGGGCCCTCCTACGAGCAGTACTTC. It translates to CASSQDGGPSYEQYF.

The chain employs TRBV20-1 and TRBJ2-1; 10 nucleotides align to TRBD2. CDR1 is DFQATT, CDR2 SNEGSKA, per germline (reference sequence). This CDR3 region has 14 residues. Trimming took 6 bases from V and 3 from J; bases not matched to a gene: 5. CDR3 nucleotides: TGCAGTGCCTCAACTAGCGGGGACTACAATGAGCAGTTCTTC. Its translation is CSASTSGDYNEQFF.

This chain connects TRBV7-8 to TRBJ2-7, with 10 positions matching TRBD2. Germline V lookup: CDR1 SGHVS, CDR2 FQNEAQ. This CDR3 is built from 15 residues. J gave up 2 bases and V 1 base, and 2 bases lay outside the gene matches. CDR3 residues: CASSLESGRAYEQYF. CDR3 nucleotides: TGTGCCAGCAGCTTAGAAAGCGGGAGGGCCTACGAGCAGTACTTC.

This chain uses TRBV6-5 with TRBJ2-7, with D maybe TRBD2 (6 bases). Trimming removed 2 bases at V and 3 bases at J, with 11 bases between. The CDR3 has 14 amino acids. CDR1 is MNHEY, CDR2 SVGAGI, per germline. The CDR3 sequence: CASSYTTGDYEQYF. The CDR3 nucleotides read TGTGCCAGCAGTTACACAACGGGGGACTACGAGCAGTACTTC.

At least ten counts were recorded for this clonotype. This chain connects TRBV7-9 to TRBJ2-1, with 10 bases lining up with TRBD2. Germline CDR1 reads SEHNR; CDR2 reads FQNEAQ (reference sequence). The V gene end was trimmed by 5 bases and the J gene end by 3 bases; junction bases not matched to a gene: 7. The CDR3 sequence is 16 residues long. This CDR3 reads CASSPSSGRSYNEQFF. Here the CDR3 DNA reads TGTGCCAGCAGCCCTTCTAGCGGGAGAAGCTACAATGAGCAGTTCTTC.

The rearrangement uses TRBV29-1 and TRBJ2-2, with 7 bases aligning to TRBD1. The length of the CDR3 is 14 residues. Germline values: CDR1 SQVTM, CDR2 ANQGSEA. The trim removed 4 bases at V and 4 bases at J, leaving 6 bases unmatched. The CDR3 loop reads CSVVGDSSTGELFF. The DNA for the CDR3 is TGCAGCGTTGTGGGGGACAGCTCCACCGGGGAGCTGTTTTTT.

This chain links TRBV15 with TRBJ2-1; 8 bases align to TRBD2. Germline CDR1 reads LNHNV; CDR2 reads YYDKDF (reference sequence). The V gene end was trimmed by 0 bases and the J gene end by 1 base; junction bases not matched to a gene: 5. This CDR3 comprises 17 residues. In DNA form, the CDR3 reads TGTGCCACCAGCAGAGATAGCGGGGAAGGGTCCTACAATGAGCAGTTCTTC. It codes for CATSRDSGEGSYNEQFF.